This T cell receptor beta chain was captured by sequencing in a study of beta chain features in type 1 diabetes. Looked up from germline, CDR1 is SNHLY and CDR2 is FYNNEI. The CDR3 has 17 amino acids. V was pared by 2 bases and J by 0 bases, with 15 bases between. All of the isolated RNA was reverse transcribed, so expressed TCRB transcripts were sequenced. Naive, central memory and regulatory T cell samples averaged about 3.6 million immunoSEQ reads each. The assay was immunoSEQ multiplex PCR, and TCRdb's table has in-frame clones only and misses some. This sample yields 350,000 or so clones, of which around 19% are seen a single time; around 0.045% belongs to the top ten. Every donor provided one heparinised blood draw, which averaged approximately 100 mL.

The source of this sequence is a woman between 18 and 30 years old in good health. The sample comprised naive CD4+ T cells from blood. The chain couples TRBV2 to TRBJ2-3, with TRBD2 as a possible D gene (5 bases). The CDR3 DNA reads TGTGCCAGCAGTGAACAAGCGGCCGCTATTAGCACAGATACGCAGTATTTT. Translating it yields CASSEQAAAISTDTQYF.